This TCR beta chain was documented in a study of regulatory T cells in long-lasting Graves disease. Overall study context: Antithyroid drug use was under 3 months in newly diagnosed Graves' patients.

The time point was: newly diagnosed GD, antithyroid drugs for less than 3 months. From PBMCs, RNA was extracted and then used to make the TCR library. Findings and caveats of the study: Possibly, too few samples lowered accuracy. Persistent Graves' patients showed reduced TCR diversity versus newly diagnosed patients.

Trimming at V came to 3 bases and at J to 2 bases, leaving 25 bases not matched to a gene. This CDR3 has 21 residues. Per the germline V gene, CDR1 is MDHEN and CDR2 is SYDVKM. This clonotype was observed many times. Antigen unknown. Both iRepertoire HTBI primers and Arm-PCR of CDR3 regions were used to build the TCR beta libraries. Using its own MiXCR run on the multiplex PCR reads, TCRdb lists one record per CDR3 protein. Found here are about 320,000 distinct CDR3 sequences, 15% to 20% of them singletons; the top ten hold about 38%. The chain recombines TRBV28 with TRBJ2-7; 7 positions match TRBD2. The receptor's source is a female donor with Graves disease. Sequenced material: peripheral blood mononuclear cells (PBMCs), taken at new diagnosis, from a patient treated with antithyroid drugs. CDR3 bases: TGTGCCAGCAGTTTCTCACCCGCGTGGGGGGGAGGGGATGCGGTAACCTACGAGCAGTACTTC. Amino acids: CASSFSPAWGGGDAVTYEQYF.